Sequencing of this TCR beta chain was carried out in a study of OX40 agonist ivuxolimab in advanced cancers. Overall study: Intravenous ivuxolimab at 0.01 to 10 mg/kg was given to patients every 2 weeks. Two cutaneous melanoma patients and one hepatocellular carcinoma patient, three in all, had partial responses.

Study-wide points: Clonal expansion was seen in CD4+ and CD8+ blood T cells by week 6 at 0.1 to 3.0 mg/kg. On average, CD8+ T cells had more expanded clones than CD4+.

Produced via immunoSEQ multiplex PCR; TCRdb's table is partial and in-frame only. The table has some 85,000 clones, about 89% seen once. The CDR3 totals 15 residues. Germline V gene data show CDR1 as MDHEN and CDR2 as SYDVKM. V lost 4 bases, J lost 6 bases, and 16 bases lay in between. In regard to this clone: What it binds is unknown.

This TCR was recovered from an adult with an advanced solid tumor such as melanoma, head and neck, liver or kidney cancer. The input for sequencing was CD4+ or CD8+ T cells sorted from blood, taken in a trial of the OX40 agonist ivuxolimab. The V and J genes are TRBV28 and TRBJ1-3, with D possibly being TRBD1 (6 bases). CDR3 residues: CASSSLGQDLNTIYF. DNA for the CDR3: TGTGCCAGCAGTTCCCTGGGACAAGACTTAAACACCATATATTTT.